This TCR beta chain was identified in a study of patients and donors after allogeneic stem cell transplantation. MiXCR was run by TCRdb on the RT-PCR reads, yielding one entry per CDR3 protein. The table lists 800,000 to 1,000,000 distinct CDR3 sequences, about a sixth of them singletons. Looked up from germline, CDR1 is KGHDR and CDR2 is SFDVKD. The junction had 6 bases not matched to a gene; V was cut back by 7 bases and J by 8 bases. The CDR3 length is 13 residues. The source of this sequence is a human donor who was either an allogeneic HSCT recipient or a stem cell or donor lymphocyte infusion donor (not recorded which). It is not recorded whose cells these are; they may come from a transplant donor. The sequenced sample consisted of blood, either unsorted or a sorted T cell fraction (not recorded which). J is TRBJ1-1 and V is TRBV24-1; TRBD1 agrees at 10 bases. The CDR3 spells CATRDRGGPEAFF. The CDR3 DNA sequence: TGTGCCACCAGGGACAGGGGGGGGCCCGAAGCTTTCTTT.